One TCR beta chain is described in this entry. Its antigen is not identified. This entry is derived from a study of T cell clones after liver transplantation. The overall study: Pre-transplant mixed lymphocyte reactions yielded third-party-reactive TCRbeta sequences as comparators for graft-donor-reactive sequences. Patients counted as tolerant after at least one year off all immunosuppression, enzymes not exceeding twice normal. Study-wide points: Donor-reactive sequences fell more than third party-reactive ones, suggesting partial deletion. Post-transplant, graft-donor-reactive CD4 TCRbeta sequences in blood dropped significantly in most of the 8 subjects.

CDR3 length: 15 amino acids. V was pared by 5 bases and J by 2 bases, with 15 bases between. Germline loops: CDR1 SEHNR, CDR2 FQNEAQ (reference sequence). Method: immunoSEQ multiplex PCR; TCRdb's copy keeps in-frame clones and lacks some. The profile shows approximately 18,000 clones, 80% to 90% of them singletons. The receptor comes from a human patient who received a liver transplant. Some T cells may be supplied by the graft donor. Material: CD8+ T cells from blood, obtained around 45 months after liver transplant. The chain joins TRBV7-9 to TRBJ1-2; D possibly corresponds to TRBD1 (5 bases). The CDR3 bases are TGTGCCAGCAGCCTGGGACGGTCTACGAACTATGGCTACACCTTC. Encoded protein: CASSLGRSTNYGYTF.